This TCR beta chain was obtained from a study of lymphopenia after photon versus proton radiotherapy. Produced via immunoSEQ multiplex PCR; TCRdb's table is partial and in-frame only. Among tens of thousands of clones listed, 85% to 90% were seen once. The source is an older woman with cholangiocarcinoma. Some clones in this sample may be carry-over from other donors' samples. The source material was peripheral blood, sampled from a patient treated with proton-based radiotherapy.

The CDR3 DNA is TGTGCCAGCAGCCAAGAAGGGGGGGGCAATCAGCCCCAGCATTTT. It specifies CASSQEGGGNQPQHF. J is TRBJ1-5 and V is TRBV4-2; possible D gene TRBD1, 6 bases. This CDR3 has 15 residues. Trimming cost V 0 bases and J 2 bases, with 8 bases left between them. Germline CDR1 is LGHNA and CDR2 is YNFKEQ.